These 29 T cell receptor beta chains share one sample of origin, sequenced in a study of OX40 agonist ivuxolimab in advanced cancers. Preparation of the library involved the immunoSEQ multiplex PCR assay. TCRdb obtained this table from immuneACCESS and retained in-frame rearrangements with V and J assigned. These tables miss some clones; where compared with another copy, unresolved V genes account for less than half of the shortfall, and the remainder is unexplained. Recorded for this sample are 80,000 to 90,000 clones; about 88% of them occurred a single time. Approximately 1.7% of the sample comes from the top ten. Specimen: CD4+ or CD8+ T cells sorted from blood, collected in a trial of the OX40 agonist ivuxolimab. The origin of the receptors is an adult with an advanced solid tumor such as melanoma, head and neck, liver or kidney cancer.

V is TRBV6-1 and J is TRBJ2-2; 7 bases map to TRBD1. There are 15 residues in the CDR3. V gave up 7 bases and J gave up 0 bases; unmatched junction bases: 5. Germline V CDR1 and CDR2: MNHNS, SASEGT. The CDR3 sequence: CASTPGTANTGELFF. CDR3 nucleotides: TGTGCCAGCACCCCCGGGACAGCGAACACCGGGGAGCTGTTTTTT.

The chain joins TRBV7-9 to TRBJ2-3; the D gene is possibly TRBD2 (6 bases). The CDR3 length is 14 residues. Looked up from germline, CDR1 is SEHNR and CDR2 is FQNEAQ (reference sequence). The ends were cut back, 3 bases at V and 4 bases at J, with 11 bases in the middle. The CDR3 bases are TGTGCCAGCAGCTTGGGGGGAGGCCCAGATACGCAGTATTTT. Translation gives CASSLGGGPDTQYF.

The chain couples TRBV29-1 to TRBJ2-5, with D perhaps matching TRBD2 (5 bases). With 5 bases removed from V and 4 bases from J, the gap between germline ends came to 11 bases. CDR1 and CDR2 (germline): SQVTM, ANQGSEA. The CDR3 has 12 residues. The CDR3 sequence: CSVREGRETQYF. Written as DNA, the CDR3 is TGCAGCGTTCGGGAAGGGAGAGAGACCCAGTACTTC.

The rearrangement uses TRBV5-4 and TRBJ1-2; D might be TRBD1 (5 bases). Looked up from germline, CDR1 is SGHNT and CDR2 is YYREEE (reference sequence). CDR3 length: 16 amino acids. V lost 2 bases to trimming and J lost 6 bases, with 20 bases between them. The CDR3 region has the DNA TGTGCCAGCAGCTTCCCCGTAAGAGGGGTAGGAAATGGCTACACCTTC. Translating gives CASSFPVRGVGNGYTF.

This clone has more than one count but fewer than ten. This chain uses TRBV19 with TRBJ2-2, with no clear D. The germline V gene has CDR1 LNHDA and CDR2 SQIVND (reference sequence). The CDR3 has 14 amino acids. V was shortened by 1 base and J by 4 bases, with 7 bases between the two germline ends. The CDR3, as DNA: TGTGCCAGTAGTATAGTCGCGACCACCGGGGAGCTGTTTTTT. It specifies CASSIVATTGELFF.

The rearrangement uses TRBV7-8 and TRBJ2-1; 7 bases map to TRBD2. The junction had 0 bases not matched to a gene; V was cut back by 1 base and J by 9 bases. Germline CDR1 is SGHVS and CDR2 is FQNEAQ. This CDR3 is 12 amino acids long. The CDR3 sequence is CASSLGEGEQFF. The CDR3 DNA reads TGTGCCAGCAGCTTAGGGGAGGGTGAGCAGTTCTTC.

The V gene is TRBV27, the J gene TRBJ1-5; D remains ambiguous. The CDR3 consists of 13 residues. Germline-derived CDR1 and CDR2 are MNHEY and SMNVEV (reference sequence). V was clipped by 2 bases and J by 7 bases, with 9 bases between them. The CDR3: CASSLEGGQPQHF. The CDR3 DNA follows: TGTGCCAGCAGTTTAGAGGGAGGGCAGCCCCAGCATTTT.

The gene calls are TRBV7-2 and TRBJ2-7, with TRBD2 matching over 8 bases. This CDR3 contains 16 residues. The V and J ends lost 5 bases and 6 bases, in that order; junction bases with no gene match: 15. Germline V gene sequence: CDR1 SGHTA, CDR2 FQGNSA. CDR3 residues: CASSLLPPGTRGEQYF. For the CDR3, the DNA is TGTGCCAGCAGCCTCCTTCCCCCGGGGACTAGGGGCGAGCAGTACTTC.

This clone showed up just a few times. The CDR3 DNA reads TGCGCCAGCAGAGAGGGGTACTCCTATAATTCACCCCTCCACTTT. It encodes CASREGYSYNSPLHF. The chain joins TRBV5-1 to TRBJ1-6; tentative D call: TRBD1 (5 bases). Trimming took off 5 bases at V and 0 bases at J, with 9 bases between the two ends. This CDR3 is 15 amino acids long. CDR1 and CDR2 from the germline V gene are SGHRS and YFSETQ.

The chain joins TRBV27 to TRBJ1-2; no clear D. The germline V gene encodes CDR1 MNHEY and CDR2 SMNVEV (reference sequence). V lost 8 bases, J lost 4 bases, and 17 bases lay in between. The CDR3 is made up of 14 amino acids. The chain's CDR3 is CASGLLGGPYGYTF. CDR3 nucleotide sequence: TGTGCCAGCGGCCTCTTAGGCGGGCCCTATGGCTACACCTTC.

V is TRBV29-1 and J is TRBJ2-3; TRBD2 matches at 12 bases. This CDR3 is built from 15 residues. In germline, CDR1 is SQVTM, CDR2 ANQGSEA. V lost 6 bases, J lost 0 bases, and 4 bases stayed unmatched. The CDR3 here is CSVEGTSGSTDTQYF. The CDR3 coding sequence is TGCAGCGTCGAGGGGACTAGCGGGAGCACAGATACGCAGTATTTT.

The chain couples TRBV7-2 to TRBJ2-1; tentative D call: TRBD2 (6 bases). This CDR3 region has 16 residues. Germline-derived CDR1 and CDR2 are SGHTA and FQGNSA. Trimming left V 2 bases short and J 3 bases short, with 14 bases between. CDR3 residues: CASSLRAGTIYNEQFF. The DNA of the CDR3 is TGTGCCAGCAGCTTAAGGGCGGGGACCATCTACAATGAGCAGTTCTTC.

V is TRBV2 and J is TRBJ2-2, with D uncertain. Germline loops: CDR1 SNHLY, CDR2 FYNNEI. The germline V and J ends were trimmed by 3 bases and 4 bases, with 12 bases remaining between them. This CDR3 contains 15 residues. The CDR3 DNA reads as TGTGCCAGCAGTGAGGAACCCTTGACCACCGGGGAGCTGTTTTTT. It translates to CASSEEPLTTGELFF.

DNA for the CDR3: TGTGCCAGCAGCTTGCACCCTACAGGGCAAGAGACCCAGTACTTC. Translated, it gives CASSLHPTGQETQYF. The rearrangement uses TRBV5-5 and TRBJ2-5, with TRBD1 as a possible D gene (6 bases). This CDR3 has 15 amino acids. The V end lost 1 base, the J end lost 2 bases, and 12 bases lay between the germline ends. Germline CDR1 and CDR2: SGHKS and YYEKEE (reference sequence).

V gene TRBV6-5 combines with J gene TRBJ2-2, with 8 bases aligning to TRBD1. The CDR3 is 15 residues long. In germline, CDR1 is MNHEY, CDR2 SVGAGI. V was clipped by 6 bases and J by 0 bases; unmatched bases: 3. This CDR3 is CASSPTGANTGELFF. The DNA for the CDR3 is TGTGCCAGCAGCCCGACAGGGGCGAACACCGGGGAGCTGTTTTTT.

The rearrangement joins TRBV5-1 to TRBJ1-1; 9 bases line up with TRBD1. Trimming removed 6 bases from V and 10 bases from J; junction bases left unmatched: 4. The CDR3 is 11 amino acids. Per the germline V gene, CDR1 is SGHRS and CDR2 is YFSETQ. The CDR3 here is CASISDRGAFF. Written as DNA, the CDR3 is TGCGCCAGCATCTCGGACAGGGGAGCTTTCTTT. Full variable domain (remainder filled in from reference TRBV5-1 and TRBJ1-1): KAGVTQTPRYLIKTRGQQVTLSCSPISGHRSVSWYQQTPGQGLQFLFEYFSETQRNKGNFPGRFSGRQFSNSRSEMNVSTLELGDSALYLCASISDRGAFFGQGTRLTVV.

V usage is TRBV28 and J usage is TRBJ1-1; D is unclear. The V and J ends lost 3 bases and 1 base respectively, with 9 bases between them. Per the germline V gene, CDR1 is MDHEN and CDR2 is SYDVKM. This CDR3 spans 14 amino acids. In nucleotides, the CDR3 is TGTGCCAGCAGTTTCTACACGGAGAACACTGAAGCTTTCTTT. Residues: CASSFYTENTEAFF.

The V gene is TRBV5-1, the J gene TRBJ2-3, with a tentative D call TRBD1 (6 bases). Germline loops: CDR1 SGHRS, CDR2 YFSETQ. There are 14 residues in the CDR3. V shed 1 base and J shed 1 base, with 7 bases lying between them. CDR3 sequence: CASSLSGGTDTQYF. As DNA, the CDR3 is TGCGCCAGCAGCTTGTCAGGGGGCACAGATACGCAGTATTTT.

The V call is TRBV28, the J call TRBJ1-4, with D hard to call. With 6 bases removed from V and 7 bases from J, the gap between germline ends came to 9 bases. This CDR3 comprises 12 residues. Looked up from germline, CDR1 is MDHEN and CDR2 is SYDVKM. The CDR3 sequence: CASRPHTEKLFF. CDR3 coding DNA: TGTGCCAGCAGACCGCATACTGAAAAACTGTTTTTT.

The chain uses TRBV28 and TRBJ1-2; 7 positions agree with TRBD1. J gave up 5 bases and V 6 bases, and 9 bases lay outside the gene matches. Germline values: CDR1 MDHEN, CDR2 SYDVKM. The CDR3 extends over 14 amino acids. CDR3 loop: CASSRGSRGYGYTF. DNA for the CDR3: TGTGCCAGCAGCAGGGGGAGTCGTGGGTATGGCTACACCTTC.

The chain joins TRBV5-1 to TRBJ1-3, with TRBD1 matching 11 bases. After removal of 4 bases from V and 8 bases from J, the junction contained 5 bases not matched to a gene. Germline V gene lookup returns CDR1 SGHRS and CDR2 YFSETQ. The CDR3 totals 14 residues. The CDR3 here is CASSQPGQGDTIYF. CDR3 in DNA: TGCGCCAGCAGCCAACCGGGACAGGGGGACACCATATATTTT.

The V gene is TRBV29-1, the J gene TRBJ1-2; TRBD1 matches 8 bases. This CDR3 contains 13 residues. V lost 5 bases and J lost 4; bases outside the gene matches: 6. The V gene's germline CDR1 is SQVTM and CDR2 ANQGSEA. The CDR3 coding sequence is TGCAGCGTTCTCAGGGGACAGGCCTATGGCTACACCTTC. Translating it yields CSVLRGQAYGYTF.

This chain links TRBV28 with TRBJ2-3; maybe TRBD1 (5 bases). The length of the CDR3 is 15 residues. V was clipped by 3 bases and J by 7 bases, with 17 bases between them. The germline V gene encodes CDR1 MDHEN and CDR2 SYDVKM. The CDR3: CASSFLGALTNTQYF. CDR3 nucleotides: TGTGCCAGCAGTTTTTTAGGGGCCCTCACGAATACGCAGTATTTT.

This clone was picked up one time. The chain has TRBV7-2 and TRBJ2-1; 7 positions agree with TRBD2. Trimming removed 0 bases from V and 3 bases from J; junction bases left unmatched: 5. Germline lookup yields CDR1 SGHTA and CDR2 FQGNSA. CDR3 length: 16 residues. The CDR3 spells CASSLAGSSGYNEQFF. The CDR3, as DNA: TGTGCCAGCAGCTTAGCGGGGTCTAGCGGCTACAATGAGCAGTTCTTC. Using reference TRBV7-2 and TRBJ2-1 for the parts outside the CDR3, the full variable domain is GAGVSQSPSNKVTEKGKDVELRCDPISGHTALYWYRQSLGQGLEFLIYFQGNSAPDKSGLPSDRFSAERTGGSVSTLTIQRTQQEDSAVYLCASSLAGSSGYNEQFFGPGTRLTVL.

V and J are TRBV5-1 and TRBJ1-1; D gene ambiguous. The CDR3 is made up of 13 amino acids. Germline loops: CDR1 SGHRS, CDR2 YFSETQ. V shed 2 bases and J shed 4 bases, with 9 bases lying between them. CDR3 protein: CASSFQSSTEAFF. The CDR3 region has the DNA TGCGCCAGCAGCTTTCAGTCCAGCACTGAAGCTTTCTTT.

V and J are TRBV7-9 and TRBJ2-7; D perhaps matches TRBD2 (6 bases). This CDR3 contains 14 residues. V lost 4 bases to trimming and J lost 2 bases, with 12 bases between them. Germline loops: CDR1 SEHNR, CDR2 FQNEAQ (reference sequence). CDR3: CASSWDSSTYEQYF. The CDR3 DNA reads TGTGCCAGCAGCTGGGACTCGTCAACCTACGAGCAGTACTTC.

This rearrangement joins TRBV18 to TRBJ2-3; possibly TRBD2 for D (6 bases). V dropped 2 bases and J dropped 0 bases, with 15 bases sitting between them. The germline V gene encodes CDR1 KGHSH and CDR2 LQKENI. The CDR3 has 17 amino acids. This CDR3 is CASSPKLTGESTDTQYF. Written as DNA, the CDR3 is TGTGCCAGCTCACCAAAGTTAACGGGGGAGAGCACAGATACGCAGTATTTT.

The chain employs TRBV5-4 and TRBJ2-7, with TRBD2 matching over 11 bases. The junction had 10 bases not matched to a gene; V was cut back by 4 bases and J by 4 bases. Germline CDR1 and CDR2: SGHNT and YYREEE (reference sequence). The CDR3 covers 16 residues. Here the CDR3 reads CASSETLAGGRYEQYF. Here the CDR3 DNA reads TGTGCCAGCAGCGAGACCCTAGCGGGGGGCCGATACGAGCAGTACTTC.

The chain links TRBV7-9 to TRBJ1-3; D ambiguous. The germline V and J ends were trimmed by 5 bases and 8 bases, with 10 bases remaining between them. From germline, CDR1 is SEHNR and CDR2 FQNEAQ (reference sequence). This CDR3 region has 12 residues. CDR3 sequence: CASSLTPHTIYF. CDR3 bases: TGTGCCAGCAGCCTTACCCCCCACACCATATATTTT.